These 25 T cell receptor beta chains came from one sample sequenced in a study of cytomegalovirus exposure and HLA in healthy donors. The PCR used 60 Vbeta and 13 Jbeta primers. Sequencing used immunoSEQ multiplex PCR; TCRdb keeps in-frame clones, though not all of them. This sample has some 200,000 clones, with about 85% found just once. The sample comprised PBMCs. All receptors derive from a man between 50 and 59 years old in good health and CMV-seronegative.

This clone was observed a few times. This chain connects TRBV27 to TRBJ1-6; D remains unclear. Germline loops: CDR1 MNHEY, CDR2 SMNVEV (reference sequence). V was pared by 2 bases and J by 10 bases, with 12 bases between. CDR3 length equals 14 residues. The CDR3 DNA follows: TGTGCCAGCAGTTTAGAGGCCCTAAACTCACCCCTCCACTTT. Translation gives CASSLEALNSPLHF.

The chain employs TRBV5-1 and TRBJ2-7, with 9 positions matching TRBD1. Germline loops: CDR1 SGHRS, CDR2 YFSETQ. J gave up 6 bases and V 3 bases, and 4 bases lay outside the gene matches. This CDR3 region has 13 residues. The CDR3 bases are TGCGCCAGCAGCTCACCGGGACAGGGCGAGCAGTACTTC. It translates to CASSSPGQGEQYF.

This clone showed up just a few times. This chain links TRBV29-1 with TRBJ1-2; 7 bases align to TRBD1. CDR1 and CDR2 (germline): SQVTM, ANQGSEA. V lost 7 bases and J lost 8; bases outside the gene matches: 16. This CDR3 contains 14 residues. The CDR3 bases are TGCAGCGCTCAACTACAGGGGTCCCTCAAGGGCTACACCTTC. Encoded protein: CSAQLQGSLKGYTF.

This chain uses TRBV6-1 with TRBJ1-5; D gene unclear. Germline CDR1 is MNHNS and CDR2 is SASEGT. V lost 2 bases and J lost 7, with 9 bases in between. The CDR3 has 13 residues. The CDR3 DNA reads TGTGCCAGCAGTGAACGGGTTAGGCAGCCCCAGCATTTT. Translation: CASSERVRQPQHF.

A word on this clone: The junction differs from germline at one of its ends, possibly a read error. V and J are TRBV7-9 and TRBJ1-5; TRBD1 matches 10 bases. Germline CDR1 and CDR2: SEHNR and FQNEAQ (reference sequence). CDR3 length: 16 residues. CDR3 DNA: TGTTCCAGCAGCTTAGCGGGACAGGGGAAGGATCAGCCCCAGCATTTT. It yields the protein CSSSLAGQGKDQPQHF.

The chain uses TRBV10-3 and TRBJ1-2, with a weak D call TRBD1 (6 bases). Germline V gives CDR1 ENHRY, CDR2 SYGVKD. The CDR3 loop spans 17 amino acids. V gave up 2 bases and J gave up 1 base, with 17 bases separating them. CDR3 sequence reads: CAISEGGTGTDNYGYTF. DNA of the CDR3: TGTGCCATCAGTGAGGGGGGAACAGGGACCGATAACTATGGCTACACCTTC.

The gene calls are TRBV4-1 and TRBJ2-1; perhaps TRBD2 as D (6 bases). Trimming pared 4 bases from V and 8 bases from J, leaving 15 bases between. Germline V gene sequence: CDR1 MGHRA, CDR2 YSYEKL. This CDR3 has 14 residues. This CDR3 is CASSPSRGDDEQFF. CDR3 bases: TGCGCCAGCAGCCCTAGTCGCGGGGACGATGAGCAGTTCTTC.

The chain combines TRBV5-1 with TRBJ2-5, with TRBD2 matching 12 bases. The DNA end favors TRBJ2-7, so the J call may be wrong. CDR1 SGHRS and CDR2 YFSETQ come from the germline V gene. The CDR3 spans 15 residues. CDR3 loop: CASSSSGGDSYEQYF. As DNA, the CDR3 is TGCGCCAGCAGCTCTAGCGGGGGGGATTCCTACGAGCAGTACTTC.

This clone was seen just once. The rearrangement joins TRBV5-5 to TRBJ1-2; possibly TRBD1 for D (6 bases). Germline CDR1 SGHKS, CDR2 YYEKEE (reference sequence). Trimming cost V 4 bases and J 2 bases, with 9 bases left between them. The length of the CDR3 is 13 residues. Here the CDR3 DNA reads TGTGCCAGCAGCACAGGACAGAACTATGGCTACACCTTC. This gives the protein CASSTGQNYGYTF. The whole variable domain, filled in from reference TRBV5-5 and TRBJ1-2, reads DAGVTQSPTHLIKTRGQQVTLRCSPISGHKSVSWYQQVLGQGPQFIFQYYEKEERGRGNFPDRFSARQFPNYSSELNVNALLLGDSALYLCASSTGQNYGYTFGSGTRLTVV.

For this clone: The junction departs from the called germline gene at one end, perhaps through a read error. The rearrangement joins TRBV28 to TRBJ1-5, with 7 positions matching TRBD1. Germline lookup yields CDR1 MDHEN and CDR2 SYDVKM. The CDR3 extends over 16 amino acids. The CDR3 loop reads CASSPTGQRSSQPQHF. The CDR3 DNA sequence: TGTGCCAGCAGTCCCACGGGACAGAGAAGCAGTCAGCCCCAGCATTTT.

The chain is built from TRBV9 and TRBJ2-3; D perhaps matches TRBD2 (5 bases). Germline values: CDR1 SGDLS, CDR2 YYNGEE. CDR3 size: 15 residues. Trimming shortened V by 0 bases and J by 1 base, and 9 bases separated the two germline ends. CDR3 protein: CASSVEGGRTDTQYF. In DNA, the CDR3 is TGTGCCAGCAGCGTAGAAGGCGGGCGCACAGATACGCAGTATTTT.

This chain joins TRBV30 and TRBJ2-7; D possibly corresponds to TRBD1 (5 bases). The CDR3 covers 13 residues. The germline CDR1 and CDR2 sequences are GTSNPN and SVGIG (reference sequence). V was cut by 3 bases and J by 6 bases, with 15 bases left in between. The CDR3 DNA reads TGTGCCTGGAGCCGAACAGGCTGGGGCGAGCAGTACTTC. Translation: CAWSRTGWGEQYF.

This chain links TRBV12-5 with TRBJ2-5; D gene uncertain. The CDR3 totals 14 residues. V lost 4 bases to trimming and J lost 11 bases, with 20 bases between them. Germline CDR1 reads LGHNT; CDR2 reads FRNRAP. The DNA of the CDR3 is TGTGCTAGTGGTTCCTCAAGTAATCAAGGAGAGCAGTACTTC. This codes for CASGSSSNQGEQYF.

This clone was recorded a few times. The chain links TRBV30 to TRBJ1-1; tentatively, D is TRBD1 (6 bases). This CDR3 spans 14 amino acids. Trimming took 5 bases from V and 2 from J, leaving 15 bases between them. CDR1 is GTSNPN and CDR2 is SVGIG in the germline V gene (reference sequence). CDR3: CAWPLGARNTEAFF. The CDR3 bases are TGTGCCTGGCCATTGGGGGCGAGAAACACTGAAGCTTTCTTT.

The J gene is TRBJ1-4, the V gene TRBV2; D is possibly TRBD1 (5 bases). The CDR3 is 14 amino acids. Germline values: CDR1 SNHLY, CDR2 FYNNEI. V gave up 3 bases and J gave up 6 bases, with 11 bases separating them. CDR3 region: CASSDGGIDEKLFF. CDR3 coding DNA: TGTGCCAGCAGTGACGGGGGGATAGATGAAAAACTGTTTTTT.

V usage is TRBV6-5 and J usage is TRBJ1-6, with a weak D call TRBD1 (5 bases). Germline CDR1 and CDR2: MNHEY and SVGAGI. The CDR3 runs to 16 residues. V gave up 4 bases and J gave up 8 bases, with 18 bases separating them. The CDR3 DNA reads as TGTGCCAGCAGTTCTACTCGGTGGGGGGAGGATTCACCCCTCCACTTT. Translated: CASSSTRWGEDSPLHF.

This chain's CDR3 is CASSTGTAPKQYF. CDR3 nucleotide sequence: TGCGCCAGCAGCACCGGGACAGCACCTAAGCAGTACTTC. The chain links TRBV5-1 to TRBJ2-7; 7 bases line up with TRBD1. This CDR3 region has 13 residues. CDR1 is SGHRS and CDR2 is YFSETQ in the germline V gene. V was pared by 4 bases and J by 8 bases, with 9 bases of the junction left unmatched.

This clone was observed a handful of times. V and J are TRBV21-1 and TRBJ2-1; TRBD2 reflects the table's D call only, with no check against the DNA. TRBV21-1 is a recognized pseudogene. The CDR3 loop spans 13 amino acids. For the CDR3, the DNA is TGTGCCACCTTGCATCGGGTCTCGAATGAGCAGTTCTTC. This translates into CATLHRVSNEQFF.

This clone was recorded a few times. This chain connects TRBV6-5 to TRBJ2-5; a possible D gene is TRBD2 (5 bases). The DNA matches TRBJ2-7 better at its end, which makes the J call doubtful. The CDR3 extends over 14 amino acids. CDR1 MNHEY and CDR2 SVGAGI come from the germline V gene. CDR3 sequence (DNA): TGTGCCAGCAGGAGGCAGGACTTTACCTACGAGCAGTACTTC. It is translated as CASRRQDFTYEQYF.

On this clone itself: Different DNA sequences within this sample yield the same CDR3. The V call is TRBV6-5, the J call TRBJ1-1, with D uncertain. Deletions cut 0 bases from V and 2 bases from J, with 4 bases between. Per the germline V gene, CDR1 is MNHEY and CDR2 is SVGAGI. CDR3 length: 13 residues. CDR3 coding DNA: TGTGCCAGCAGTTACTCCCTAAACACTGAAGCTTTCTTT. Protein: CASSYSLNTEAFF.

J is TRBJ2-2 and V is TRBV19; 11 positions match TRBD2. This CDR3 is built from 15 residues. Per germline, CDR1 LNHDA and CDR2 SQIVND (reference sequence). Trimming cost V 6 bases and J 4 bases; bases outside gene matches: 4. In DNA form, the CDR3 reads TGTGCCAGTAGCCTCCTAGCGGGGGGCACCGGGGAGCTGTTTTTT. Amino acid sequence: CASSLLAGGTGELFF.

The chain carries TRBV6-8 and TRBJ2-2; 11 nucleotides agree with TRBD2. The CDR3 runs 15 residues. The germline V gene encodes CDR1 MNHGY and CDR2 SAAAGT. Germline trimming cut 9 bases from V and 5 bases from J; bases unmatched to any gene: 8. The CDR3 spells CARLIAGGTTGELFF. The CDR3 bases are TGTGCCAGACTAATAGCGGGGGGGACAACCGGGGAGCTGTTTTTT.

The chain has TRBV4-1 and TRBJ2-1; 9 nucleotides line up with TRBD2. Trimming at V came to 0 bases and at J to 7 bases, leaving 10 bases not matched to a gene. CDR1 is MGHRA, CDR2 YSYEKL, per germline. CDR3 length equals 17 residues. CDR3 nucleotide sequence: TGCGCCAGCAGCCAAGATAGCCGCGGGGGGGCCGGGAATGAGCAGTTCTTC. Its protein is CASSQDSRGGAGNEQFF.

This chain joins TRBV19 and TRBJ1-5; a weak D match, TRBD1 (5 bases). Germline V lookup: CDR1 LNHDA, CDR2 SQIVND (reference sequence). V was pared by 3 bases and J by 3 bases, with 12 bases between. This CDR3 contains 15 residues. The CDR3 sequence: CASSMGGRTNQPQHF. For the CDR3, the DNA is TGTGCCAGTAGTATGGGGGGTCGGACCAATCAGCCCCAGCATTTT.

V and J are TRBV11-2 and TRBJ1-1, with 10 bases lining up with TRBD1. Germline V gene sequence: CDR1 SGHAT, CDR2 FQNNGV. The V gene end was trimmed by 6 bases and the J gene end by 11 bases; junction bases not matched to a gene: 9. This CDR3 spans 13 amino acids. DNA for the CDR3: TGTGCCAGCAGTTCGGGGACAGGGGTCAGCGCTTTCTTT. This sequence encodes CASSSGTGVSAFF.